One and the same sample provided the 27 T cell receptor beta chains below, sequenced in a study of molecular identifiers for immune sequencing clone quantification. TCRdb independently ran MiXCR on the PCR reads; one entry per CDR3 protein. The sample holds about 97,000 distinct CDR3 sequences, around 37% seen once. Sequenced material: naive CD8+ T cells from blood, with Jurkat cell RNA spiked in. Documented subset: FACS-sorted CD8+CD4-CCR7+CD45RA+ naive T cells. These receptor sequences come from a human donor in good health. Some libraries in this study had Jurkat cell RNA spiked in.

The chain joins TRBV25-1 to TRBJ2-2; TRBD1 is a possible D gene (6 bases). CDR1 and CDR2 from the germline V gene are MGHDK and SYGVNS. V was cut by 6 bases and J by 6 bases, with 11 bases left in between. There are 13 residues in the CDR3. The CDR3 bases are TGTGCCAGCAGCACAGGGATACCCGGGGAGCTGTTTTTT. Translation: CASSTGIPGELFF.

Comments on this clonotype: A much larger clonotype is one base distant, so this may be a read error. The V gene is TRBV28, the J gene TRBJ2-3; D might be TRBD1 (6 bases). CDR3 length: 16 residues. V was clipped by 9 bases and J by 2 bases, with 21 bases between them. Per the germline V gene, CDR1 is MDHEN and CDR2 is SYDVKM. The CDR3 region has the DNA TGTGCCAGTGTCGCTAAGGCCGGGACACACACAGATACGCAGTATTTT. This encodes CASVAKAGTHTDTQYF.

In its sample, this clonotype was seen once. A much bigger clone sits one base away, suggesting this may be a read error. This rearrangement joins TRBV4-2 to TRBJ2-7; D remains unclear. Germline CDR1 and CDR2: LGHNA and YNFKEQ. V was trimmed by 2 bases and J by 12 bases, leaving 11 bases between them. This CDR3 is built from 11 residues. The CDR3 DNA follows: TGTGCCAGCAGCCAAAGAGGAGACCTGTACTTC. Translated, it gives CASSQRGDLYF.

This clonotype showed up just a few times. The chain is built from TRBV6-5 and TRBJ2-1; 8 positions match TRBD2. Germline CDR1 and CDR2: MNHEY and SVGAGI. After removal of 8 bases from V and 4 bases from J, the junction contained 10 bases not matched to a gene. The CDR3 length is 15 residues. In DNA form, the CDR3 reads TGTGCCAGCGCGGCGGCGGGAGGAGCGTACAATGAGCAGTTCTTC. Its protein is CASAAAGGAYNEQFF.

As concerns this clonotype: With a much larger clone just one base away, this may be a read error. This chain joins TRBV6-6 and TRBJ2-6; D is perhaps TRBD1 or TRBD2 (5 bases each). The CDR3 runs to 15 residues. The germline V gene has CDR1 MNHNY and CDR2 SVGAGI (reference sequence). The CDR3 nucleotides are TGTGCCAGCAGCCTGGGACGGATTGGGGCCATCGTCCTGACTTTC. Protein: CASSLGRIGAIVLTF.

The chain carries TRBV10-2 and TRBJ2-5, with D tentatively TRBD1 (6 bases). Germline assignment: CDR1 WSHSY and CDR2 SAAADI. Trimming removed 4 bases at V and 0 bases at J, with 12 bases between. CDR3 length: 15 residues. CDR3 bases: TGCGCCAGCAGTGCCCCCGGACAGTACCAAGAGACCCAGTACTTC. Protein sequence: CASSAPGQYQETQYF.

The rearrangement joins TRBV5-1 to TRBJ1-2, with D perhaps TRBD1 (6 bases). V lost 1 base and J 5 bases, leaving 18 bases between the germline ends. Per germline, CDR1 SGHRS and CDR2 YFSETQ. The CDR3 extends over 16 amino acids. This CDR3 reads CASSLIAVAGAYGYTF. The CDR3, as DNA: TGCGCCAGCAGCTTGATCGCGGTGGCAGGGGCATATGGCTACACCTTC.

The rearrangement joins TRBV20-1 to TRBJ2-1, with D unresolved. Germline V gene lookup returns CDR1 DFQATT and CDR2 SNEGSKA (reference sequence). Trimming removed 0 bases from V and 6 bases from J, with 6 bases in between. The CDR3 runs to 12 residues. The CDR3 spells CSARDYANEQFF. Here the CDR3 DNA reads TGCAGTGCTAGAGATTACGCCAATGAGCAGTTCTTC.

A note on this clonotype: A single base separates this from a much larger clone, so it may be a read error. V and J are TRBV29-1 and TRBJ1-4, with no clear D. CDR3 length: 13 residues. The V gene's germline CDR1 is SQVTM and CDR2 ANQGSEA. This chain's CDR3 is CSVSLRTERKLIF. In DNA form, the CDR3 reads TGCAGCGTCTCTCTCAGGACGGAAAGAAAACTGATTTTT.

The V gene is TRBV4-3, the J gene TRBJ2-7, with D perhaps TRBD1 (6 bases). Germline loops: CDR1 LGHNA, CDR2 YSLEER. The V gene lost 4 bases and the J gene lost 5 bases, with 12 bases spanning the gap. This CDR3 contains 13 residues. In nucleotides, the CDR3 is TGCGCCAGCAGCCCTGGCAGGGGCAACGAGCAGTACTTC. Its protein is CASSPGRGNEQYF.

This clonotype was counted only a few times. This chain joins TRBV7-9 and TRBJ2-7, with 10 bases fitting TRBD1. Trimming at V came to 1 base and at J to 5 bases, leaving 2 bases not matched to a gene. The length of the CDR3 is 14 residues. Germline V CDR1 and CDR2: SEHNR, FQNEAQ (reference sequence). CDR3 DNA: TGTGCCAGCAGCTTAGGACAGGGGGCCGACGAGCAGTACTTC. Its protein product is CASSLGQGADEQYF.

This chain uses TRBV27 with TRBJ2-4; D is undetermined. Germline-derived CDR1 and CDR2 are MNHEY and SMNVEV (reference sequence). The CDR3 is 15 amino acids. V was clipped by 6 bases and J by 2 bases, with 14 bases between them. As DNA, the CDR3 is TGTGCCAGCAGCACCTACATGGATACCAAAAACATTCAGTACTTC. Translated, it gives CASSTYMDTKNIQYF.

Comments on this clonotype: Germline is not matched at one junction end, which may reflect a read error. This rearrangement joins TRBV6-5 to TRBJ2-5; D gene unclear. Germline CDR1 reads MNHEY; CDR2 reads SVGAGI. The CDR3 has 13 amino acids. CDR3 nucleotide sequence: TGTGCCAGCTGTTACGGATCGCAAGAGACCCAGTACTTC. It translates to CASCYGSQETQYF.

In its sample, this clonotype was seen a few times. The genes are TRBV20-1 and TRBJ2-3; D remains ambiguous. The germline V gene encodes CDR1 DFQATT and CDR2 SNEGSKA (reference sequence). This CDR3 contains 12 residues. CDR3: CSAPRYTDTQYF. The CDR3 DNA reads TGCAGCGCGCCCCGATACACAGATACGCAGTATTTT.

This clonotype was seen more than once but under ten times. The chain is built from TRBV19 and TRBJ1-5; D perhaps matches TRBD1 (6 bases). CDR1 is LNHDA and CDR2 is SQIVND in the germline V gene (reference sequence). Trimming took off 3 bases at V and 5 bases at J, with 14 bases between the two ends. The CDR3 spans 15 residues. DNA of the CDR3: TGTGCCAGTAGTATCATATCAGGGGCCCATCAGCCCCAGCATTTT. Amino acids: CASSIISGAHQPQHF.

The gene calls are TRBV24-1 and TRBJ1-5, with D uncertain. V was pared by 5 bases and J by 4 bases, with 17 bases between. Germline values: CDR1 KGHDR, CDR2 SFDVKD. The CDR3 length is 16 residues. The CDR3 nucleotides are TGTGCCACCAGTGCCGGATACCGGGGTTCGAATCAGCCCCAGCATTTT. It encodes CATSAGYRGSNQPQHF.

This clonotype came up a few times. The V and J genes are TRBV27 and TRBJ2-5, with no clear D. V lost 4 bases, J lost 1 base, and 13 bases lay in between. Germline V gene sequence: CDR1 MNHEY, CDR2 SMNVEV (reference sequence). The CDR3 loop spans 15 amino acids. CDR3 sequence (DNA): TGTGCCAGCAGTTCAATACTCCGGCGCCAAGAGACCCAGTACTTC. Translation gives CASSSILRRQETQYF.

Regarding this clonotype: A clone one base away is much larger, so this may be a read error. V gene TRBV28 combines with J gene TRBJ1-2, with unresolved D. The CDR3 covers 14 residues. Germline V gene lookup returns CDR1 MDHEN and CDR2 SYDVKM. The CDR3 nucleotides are TGTGCCATCAGTTTTACTGGGAAAGCCTATGGCTACACCTTC. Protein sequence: CAISFTGKAYGYTF.

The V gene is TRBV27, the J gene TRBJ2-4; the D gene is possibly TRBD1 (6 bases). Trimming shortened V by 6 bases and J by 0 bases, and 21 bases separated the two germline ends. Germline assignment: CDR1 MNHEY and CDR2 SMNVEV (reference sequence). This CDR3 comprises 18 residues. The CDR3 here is CASRAYGTTTLAKNIQYF. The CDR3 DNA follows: TGTGCCAGCAGGGCGTACGGGACAACTACTTTAGCCAAAAACATTCAGTACTTC.

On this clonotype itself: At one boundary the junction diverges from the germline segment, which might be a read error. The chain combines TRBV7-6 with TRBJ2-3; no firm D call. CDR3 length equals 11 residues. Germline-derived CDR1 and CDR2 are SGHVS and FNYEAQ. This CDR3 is CASSAEDTQCF. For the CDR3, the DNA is TGTGCCAGCAGCGCAGAAGATACGCAGTGTTTT.

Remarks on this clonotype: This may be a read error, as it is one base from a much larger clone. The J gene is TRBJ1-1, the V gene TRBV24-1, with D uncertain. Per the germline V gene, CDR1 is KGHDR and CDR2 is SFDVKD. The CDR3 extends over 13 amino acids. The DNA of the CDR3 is TGTGCCACCAGCGCAGGAACCAACACTGAAGCTATCTTT. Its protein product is CATSAGTNTEAIF.

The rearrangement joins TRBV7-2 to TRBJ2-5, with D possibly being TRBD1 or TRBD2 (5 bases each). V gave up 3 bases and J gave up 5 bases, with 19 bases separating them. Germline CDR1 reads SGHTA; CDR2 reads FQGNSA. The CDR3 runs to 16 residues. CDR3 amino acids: CASSLGPDYLGETQYF. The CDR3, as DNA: TGTGCCAGCAGCTTGGGACCCGACTACCTCGGGGAGACCCAGTACTTC.

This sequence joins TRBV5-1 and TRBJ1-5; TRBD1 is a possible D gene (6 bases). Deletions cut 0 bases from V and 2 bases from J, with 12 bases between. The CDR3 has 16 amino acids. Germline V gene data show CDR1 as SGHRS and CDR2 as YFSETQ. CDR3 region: CASSLVGGAGNQPQHF. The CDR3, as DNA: TGCGCCAGCAGCTTGGTGGGGGGCGCGGGCAATCAGCCCCAGCATTTT.

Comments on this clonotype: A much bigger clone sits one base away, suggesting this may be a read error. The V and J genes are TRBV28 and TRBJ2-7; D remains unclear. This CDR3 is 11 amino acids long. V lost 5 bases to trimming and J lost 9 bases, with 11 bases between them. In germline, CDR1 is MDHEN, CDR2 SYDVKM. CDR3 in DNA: TGTGCCAGCAGTCCTCAAGTAGCGCAGTACTTC. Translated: CASSPQVAQYF.

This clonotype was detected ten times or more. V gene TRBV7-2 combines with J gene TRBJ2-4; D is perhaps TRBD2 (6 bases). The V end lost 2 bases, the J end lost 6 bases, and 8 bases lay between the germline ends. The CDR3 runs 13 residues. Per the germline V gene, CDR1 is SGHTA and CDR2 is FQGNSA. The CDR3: CASSLWGLNIQYF. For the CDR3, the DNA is TGTGCCAGCAGCTTATGGGGACTAAACATTCAGTACTTC.

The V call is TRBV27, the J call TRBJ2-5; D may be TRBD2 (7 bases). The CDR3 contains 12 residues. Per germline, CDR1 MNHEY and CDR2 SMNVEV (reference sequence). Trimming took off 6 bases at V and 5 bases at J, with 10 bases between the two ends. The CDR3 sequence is CASREGGETQYF. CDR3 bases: TGTGCCAGCAGAGAGGGGGGGGAGACCCAGTACTTC.

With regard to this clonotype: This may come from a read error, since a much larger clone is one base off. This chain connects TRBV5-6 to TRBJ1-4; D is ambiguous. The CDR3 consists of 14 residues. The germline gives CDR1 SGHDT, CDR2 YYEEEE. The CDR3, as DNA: TGTGCCAGCAGCTTGGGGGTCGGGGATGAAGAACTGTTTTTT. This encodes CASSLGVGDEELFF.